The next 29 T cell receptor beta chains were all read from a single sample in a study of shared clonotypes between healthy human individuals. The data were produced by immunoSEQ multiplex PCR, yet TCRdb's version contains in-frame clones alone and is incomplete. The data hold about 1 million clones, with more than 60% observed a single time. The sequencing sample was made of memory CD4+ T cells sorted from blood. Stated subset: CD45RA-negative fraction. The receptor source for this set is a man between 18 and 35 years old in good health.

The table lists this clone with a count of one. The chain recombines TRBV18 with TRBJ2-5; the D is unclear. Trimming took off 6 bases at V and 5 bases at J, with 10 bases between the two ends. Germline CDR1 and CDR2: KGHSH and LQKENI. CDR3 size: 12 residues. Written as DNA, the CDR3 is TGTGCCAGCTCGACCCGTGGGGAGACCCAGTACTTC. Its protein product is CASSTRGETQYF.

The gene calls are TRBV15 and TRBJ1-6, with D unclear. Germline-derived CDR1 and CDR2 are LNHNV and YYDKDF (reference sequence). The CDR3 totals 12 residues. The V end lost 0 bases, the J end lost 14 bases, and 8 bases lay between the germline ends. CDR3: CATSRDMKSLHF. CDR3 coding DNA: TGTGCCACCAGCAGAGATATGAAGTCCCTCCACTTT.

The V call is TRBV9, the J call TRBJ2-1; 9 positions agree with TRBD2. The V and J ends lost 1 base and 6 bases, in that order; junction bases with no gene match: 8. Germline-derived CDR1 and CDR2 are SGDLS and YYNGEE. This CDR3 is 16 amino acids long. DNA for the CDR3: TGTGCCAGCAGCGTACTGGCGGGAGGGTCTATCAATGAGCAGTTCTTC. Protein product: CASSVLAGGSINEQFF.

The chain couples TRBV9 to TRBJ2-7; 9 positions agree with TRBD1. The J segment lost 3 bases and the V segment lost 4 bases, leaving 8 bases of the junction unmatched. CDR1 SGDLS and CDR2 YYNGEE come from the germline V gene. The CDR3 length is 15 residues. CDR3 sequence reads: CASSSRTGDFYEQYF. Written as DNA, the CDR3 is TGTGCCAGCAGCAGCCGGACAGGGGATTTCTACGAGCAGTACTTC.

The chain recombines TRBV7-6 with TRBJ1-6; 9 bases line up with TRBD1. The V gene's germline CDR1 is SGHVS and CDR2 FNYEAQ. Unmatched junction bases numbered 8, after V lost 5 bases and J lost 9 bases. The CDR3 spans 15 residues. The CDR3 here is CASSPRTGEGSPLHF. DNA for the CDR3: TGTGCCAGCAGCCCTCGGACAGGGGAAGGTTCACCCCTCCACTTT. Drawing the rest from reference TRBV7-6 and TRBJ1-6, the complete variable domain is GAGVSQSPRYKVTKRGQDVALRCDPISGHVSLYWYRQALGQGPEFLTYFNYEAQQDKSGLPNDRFSAERPEGSISTLTIQRTEQRDSAMYRCASSPRTGEGSPLHFGNGTRLTVT.

The rearrangement links TRBV4-1 to TRBJ2-7; 9 positions match TRBD1. V was pared by 4 bases and J by 2 bases, with 6 bases of the junction left unmatched. CDR3 size: 15 residues. The germline gives CDR1 MGHRA, CDR2 YSYEKL. The CDR3 DNA is TGCGCCAGCAGCCGATACTGGGACAGGGCCTACGAGCAGTACTTC. Residues: CASSRYWDRAYEQYF.

This chain connects TRBV5-4 to TRBJ2-7; TRBD2 matches at 9 bases. The germline V gene encodes CDR1 SGHNT and CDR2 YYREEE (reference sequence). The CDR3 is 14 amino acids. Trimming cost V 4 bases and J 5 bases; bases outside gene matches: 7. The CDR3 bases are TGTGCCAGCAGCCGGACTAGCGAGAAGAACGAGCAGTACTTC. Translated: CASSRTSEKNEQYF.

The chain carries TRBV6-1 and TRBJ1-4; 8 bases map to TRBD1. V lost 3 bases to trimming and J lost 3 bases; unmatched junction nucleotides: 9. The CDR3 loop spans 17 amino acids. Germline V CDR1 and CDR2: MNHNS, SASEGT. CDR3 DNA sequence: TGTGCCAGCAGTGACGGTTCCAGGGGGCCCGCTAATGAAAAACTGTTTTTT. This encodes CASSDGSRGPANEKLFF.

The V and J genes are TRBV27 and TRBJ1-6; TRBD1 might be the D (5 bases). With 3 bases removed from V and 0 bases from J, the gap between germline ends came to 21 bases. CDR1 is MNHEY and CDR2 is SMNVEV in the germline V gene (reference sequence). The CDR3 loop spans 20 amino acids. Here the CDR3 reads CASSFRAGGDLSSYNSPLHF. DNA of the CDR3: TGTGCCAGCAGTTTCCGCGCCGGGGGGGACCTGAGCTCCTATAATTCACCCCTCCACTTT.

This clone was seen a handful of times. V gene TRBV5-1 combines with J gene TRBJ1-3; 11 bases line up with TRBD1. CDR1 SGHRS and CDR2 YFSETQ come from the germline V gene. The CDR3 covers 14 residues. With V trimmed by 2 bases and J by 8 bases, 3 bases remained unmatched. This chain's CDR3 is CASSFGQGADTIYF. In DNA form, the CDR3 reads TGCGCCAGCAGCTTCGGACAGGGGGCGGACACCATATATTTT.

This clone turned up a few times. The chain recombines TRBV5-1 with TRBJ1-3; D unclear. This CDR3 is built from 16 residues. The V end lost 2 bases, the J end lost 0 bases, and 12 bases lay between the germline ends. Germline V gene data show CDR1 as SGHRS and CDR2 as YFSETQ. Here the CDR3 reads CASSFGTVDSGNTIYF. Written as DNA, the CDR3 is TGCGCCAGCAGCTTTGGAACAGTGGACTCTGGAAACACCATATATTTT.

This sequence joins TRBV5-1 and TRBJ1-5; 7 bases line up with TRBD1. Trimming cost V 0 bases and J 5 bases; bases outside gene matches: 5. The germline V gene has CDR1 SGHRS and CDR2 YFSETQ. This CDR3 is 15 amino acids long. This CDR3 is CASSLEGDRYQPQHF. The CDR3 coding sequence is TGCGCCAGCAGCTTGGAAGGGGACAGATATCAGCCCCAGCATTTT.

Here the CDR3 DNA reads TGTGCCAGCTCACCCACGGAAGGGGGAAGCTATGGCTACACCTTC. Amino acid sequence: CASSPTEGGSYGYTF. The rearrangement links TRBV18 to TRBJ1-2; maybe TRBD1 (6 bases). The CDR3 contains 15 residues. Trimming took off 3 bases at V and 4 bases at J, with 15 bases between the two ends. Germline V gene lookup returns CDR1 KGHSH and CDR2 LQKENI.

The chain employs TRBV2 and TRBJ2-5, with D maybe TRBD2 (6 bases). The CDR3 contains 13 residues. Trimming stripped 4 bases from V and 5 bases from J, with 11 bases between. Germline V lookup: CDR1 SNHLY, CDR2 FYNNEI. CDR3 protein: CASSGGDYETQYF. The CDR3 nucleotides read TGTGCCAGCAGTGGGGGGGATTATGAGACCCAGTACTTC.

The gene calls are TRBV7-2 and TRBJ2-3; 8 bases align to TRBD2. The ends lost 1 base at V and 6 bases at J; junction bases unmatched: 12. From germline, CDR1 is SGHTA and CDR2 FQGNSA. The CDR3 is 17 amino acids. The CDR3, as DNA: TGTGCCAGCAGCTTAGATTTGAAGCGGGGGCCCAGGGATACGCAGTATTTT. The encoded protein is CASSLDLKRGPRDTQYF.

The genes are TRBV30 and TRBJ1-4, with D tentatively TRBD1 (5 bases). V lost 6 bases and J 7 bases, leaving 15 bases between the germline ends. The CDR3 extends over 13 amino acids. From germline, CDR1 is GTSNPN and CDR2 SVGIG (reference sequence). Here the CDR3 DNA reads TGTGCCTGTGCTCCAGGGTACCGTGAAAAACTGTTTTTT. It translates to CACAPGYREKLFF.

The chain is built from TRBV10-3 and TRBJ2-7; the match to TRBD1 covers 9 bases. V lost 6 bases, J lost 4 bases, and 10 bases stayed unmatched. Germline V gene data show CDR1 as ENHRY and CDR2 as SYGVKD. The CDR3 sequence is 15 residues long. The CDR3 DNA is TGTGCCATCAGGCAACGAGGGACAGGGAATTACGAGCAGTACTTC. Translated, it gives CAIRQRGTGNYEQYF.

The chain combines TRBV5-6 with TRBJ1-3, with 12 bases that match TRBD1. Germline V lookup: CDR1 SGHDT, CDR2 YYEEEE. The J segment lost 7 bases and the V segment lost 2 bases, leaving 7 bases of the junction unmatched. This CDR3 is built from 16 residues. The CDR3 DNA reads as TGTGCCAGCAGCTTCCTGGGACAGGGGGCATCGAACACCATATATTTT. Residues: CASSFLGQGASNTIYF.

As DNA, the CDR3 is TGTGCCAGTAGTCGAATATCCCCCCCTCTGGCTGGAAACACCATATATTTT. Protein: CASSRISPPLAGNTIYF. V gene TRBV19 combines with J gene TRBJ1-3; D call uncertain. The germline CDR1 and CDR2 sequences are LNHDA and SQIVND (reference sequence). The CDR3 is made up of 17 amino acids. V lost 5 bases and J 2 bases, leaving 19 bases between the germline ends.

The table lists this clone with a few counts. Other DNA sequences in the same sample also yield this CDR3. The chain carries TRBV2 and TRBJ1-5; the D is unclear. Per the germline V gene, CDR1 is SNHLY and CDR2 is FYNNEI. This CDR3 has 13 residues. V shed 7 bases and J shed 0 bases, with 7 bases lying between them. The CDR3: CASKRDSNQPQHF. The CDR3 DNA follows: TGTGCCAGCAAACGCGATAGCAATCAGCCCCAGCATTTT.

This clone has only a few counts. V usage is TRBV30 and J usage is TRBJ1-1; possibly TRBD1 for D (6 bases). The CDR3 length is 13 residues. The V gene's germline CDR1 is GTSNPN and CDR2 SVGIG (reference sequence). V lost 3 bases and J 6 bases, leaving 14 bases between the germline ends. The CDR3, as DNA: TGTGCCTGGAGGGACAGAGGAGATTCTGAAGCTTTCTTT. Translation gives CAWRDRGDSEAFF.

Note on this clone: Other DNA sequences from this sample encode an identical CDR3 as well. The rearrangement uses TRBV4-1 and TRBJ2-5; maybe TRBD2 (6 bases). CDR1 and CDR2 from the germline V gene are MGHRA and YSYEKL. Trimming pared 3 bases from V and 9 bases from J, leaving 17 bases between. The CDR3 runs to 14 residues. CDR3 bases: TGCGCCAGCAGCCAGGAGGGACTGGCCTCGCCCCAGTACTTC. The encoded protein is CASSQEGLASPQYF.

This clone showed up just a few times. The chain recombines TRBV19 with TRBJ2-5; perhaps TRBD1 as D (6 bases). Trimming removed 1 base from V and 5 bases from J, with 14 bases in between. This CDR3 spans 15 amino acids. CDR1 LNHDA and CDR2 SQIVND come from the germline V gene (reference sequence). The CDR3 DNA reads TGTGCCAGTAGTATAGGAGCAGGGGAATTTGAGACCCAGTACTTC. Its translation: CASSIGAGEFETQYF.

The gene calls are TRBV11-2 and TRBJ2-7; D might be TRBD1 or TRBD2, each matching 6 bases. This CDR3 is 14 amino acids long. Germline V gene data show CDR1 as SGHAT and CDR2 as FQNNGV. Trimming took 5 bases from V and 2 from J, leaving 13 bases between them. CDR3 protein: CASSPQGGAYEQYF. In DNA form, the CDR3 reads TGTGCCAGCAGCCCACAGGGAGGAGCCTACGAGCAGTACTTC.

This clone showed up just a few times. The V gene is TRBV19, the J gene TRBJ2-5; D not certain. Germline CDR1 is LNHDA and CDR2 is SQIVND (reference sequence). Trimming took off 4 bases at V and 5 bases at J, with 14 bases between the two ends. The CDR3 is made up of 14 amino acids. The CDR3 spells CASSKGIVGETQYF. CDR3 coding DNA: TGTGCCAGTAGTAAAGGGATAGTAGGGGAGACCCAGTACTTC.

The rearrangement uses TRBV5-6 and TRBJ2-3, with a weak D call TRBD2 (5 bases). CDR3 length equals 14 residues. V was pared by 1 base and J by 4 bases, with 10 bases between. Germline V gives CDR1 SGHDT, CDR2 YYEEEE. The CDR3 here is CASSLTTGADTQYF. The DNA for the CDR3 is TGTGCCAGCAGCTTGACGACCGGGGCAGATACGCAGTATTTT.

This clone came up once. This specimen includes other DNA sequences encoding the same CDR3. The CDR3 DNA follows: TGCGCCAGCAGCTCCCGGGAAGACGGCACCGGGGAGCTGTTTTTT. This encodes CASSSREDGTGELFF. The chain recombines TRBV5-1 with TRBJ2-2, with a tentative D call TRBD2 (5 bases). Trimming took off 3 bases at V and 4 bases at J, with 13 bases between the two ends. Germline values: CDR1 SGHRS, CDR2 YFSETQ. The CDR3 extends over 15 amino acids.

The chain uses TRBV4-1 and TRBJ1-4; tentative D call: TRBD1 (5 bases). Germline V gives CDR1 MGHRA, CDR2 YSYEKL. V lost 6 bases and J lost 0, with 11 bases in between. This CDR3 is 15 amino acids long. DNA of the CDR3: TGCGCCAGCAGACTAGGGGAGACAACTAATGAAAAACTGTTTTTT. Amino acid sequence: CASRLGETTNEKLFF.

This CDR3 reads CASSYSGDTGELFF. The CDR3 coding sequence is TGTGCCAGCAGTTACTCTGGGGATACCGGGGAGCTGTTTTTT. This sequence joins TRBV6-6 and TRBJ2-2, with unresolved D. The ends were cut back, 0 bases at V and 5 bases at J, with 7 bases in the middle. The CDR3 length is 14 residues. CDR1 is MNHNY and CDR2 is SVGAGI in the germline V gene (reference sequence).